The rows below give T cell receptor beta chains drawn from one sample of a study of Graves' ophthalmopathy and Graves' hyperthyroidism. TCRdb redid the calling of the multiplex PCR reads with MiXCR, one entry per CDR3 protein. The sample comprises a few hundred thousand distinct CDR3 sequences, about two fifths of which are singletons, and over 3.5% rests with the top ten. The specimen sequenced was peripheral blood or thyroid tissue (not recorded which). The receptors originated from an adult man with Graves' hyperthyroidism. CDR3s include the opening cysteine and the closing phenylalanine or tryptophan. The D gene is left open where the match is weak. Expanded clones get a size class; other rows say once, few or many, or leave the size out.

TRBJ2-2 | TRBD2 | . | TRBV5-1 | CASSSSGTSGELFF | TGCGCCAGCAGCTCGAGCGGGACTAGCGGGGAGCTGTTTTTT
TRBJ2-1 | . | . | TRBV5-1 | CASSLASAYNEQFF | TGCGCCAGCAGCTTGGCCTCAGCCTACAATGAGCAGTTCTTC
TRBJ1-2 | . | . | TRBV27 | CASSLIPGEYGYTF | TGTGCCAGCAGTTTGATTCCGGGGGAGTATGGCTACACCTTC
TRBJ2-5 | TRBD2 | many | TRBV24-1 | CATSDSASGLETQYF | TGTGCCACCAGTGATTCCGCTAGCGGTCTAGAGACCCAGTACTTC
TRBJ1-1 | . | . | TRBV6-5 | CASSYREAGEAFF | TGTGCCAGCAGTTACAGGGAGGCGGGAGAAGCTTTCTTT
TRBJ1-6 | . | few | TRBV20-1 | CSARQASYNSPLHF | TGCAGTGCTAGACAGGCGTCCTATAATTCACCCCTCCACTTT
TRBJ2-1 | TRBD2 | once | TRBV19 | CASRGGTSVNEQLF | TGTGCCAGTAGGGGTGGGACTAGCGTTAATGAGCAGCTCTTC
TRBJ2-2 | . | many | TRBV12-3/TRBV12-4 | CASSLGQSANTGELFF | TGTGCCAGCAGCCTAGGACAGTCCGCGAACACCGGGGAGCTGTTTTTT
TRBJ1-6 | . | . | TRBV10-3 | CASSPGLAGDNSPLHF | TGTGCCAGCAGCCCGGGACTAGCGGGAGATAATTCACCCCTCCACTTT
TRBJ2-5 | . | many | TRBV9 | CASSAASQGSQETQYF | TGTGCCAGCAGCGCCGCCTCACAGGGTAGCCAAGAGACCCAGTACTTC
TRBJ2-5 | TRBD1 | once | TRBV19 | CASSINKGAHQPQYF | TGTGCCAGTAGTATAAACAAGGGGGCCCACCAGCCCCAGTACTTC
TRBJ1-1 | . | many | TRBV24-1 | CATSAPGTTEAFF | TGTGCCACCAGTGCCCCAGGTACCACGGAAGCTTTCTTT
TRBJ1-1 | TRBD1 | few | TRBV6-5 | CASRSGQGTRPEAFF | TGTGCCAGCAGATCAGGACAGGGCACGAGGCCTGAAGCTTTCTTT
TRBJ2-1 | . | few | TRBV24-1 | CATSTVHYNEQFF | TGTGCCACCAGTACGGTCCACTACAATGAGCAGTTCTTC
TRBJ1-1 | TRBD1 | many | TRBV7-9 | CASSQGGQGFLSNTEAFF | TGTGCCAGCAGCCAAGGCGGACAGGGGTTCCTTTCGAACACTGAAGCTTTCTTT
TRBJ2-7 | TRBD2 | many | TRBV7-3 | CASSALAGGSYEQYF | TGTGCCAGCAGCGCCCTAGCGGGGGGATCCTACGAGCAGTACTTC
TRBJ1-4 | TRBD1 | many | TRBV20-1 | CSARTLRQGAYEKLFF | TGCAGTGCTAGAACGCTCCGGCAGGGGGCTTATGAAAAACTGTTTTTT
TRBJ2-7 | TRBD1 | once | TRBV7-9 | CASSPRGTGSGEQYF | TGTGCCAGCTCACCACGGGGGACAGGGTCCGGCGAGCAGTACTTC
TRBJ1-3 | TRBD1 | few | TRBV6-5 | CASSGGQSWFGNTIYF | TGTGCCAGCAGTGGGGGACAGTCTTGGTTTGGAAACACCATATATTTT
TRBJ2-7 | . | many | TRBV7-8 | CASSLVAASHEQYF | TGTGCCAGCAGCTTAGTGGCAGCCAGCCACGAGCAGTACTTC
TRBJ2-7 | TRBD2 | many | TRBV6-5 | CASSPGLADTYEQYF | TGTGCCAGCAGTCCCGGACTAGCGGATACCTACGAGCAGTACTTC
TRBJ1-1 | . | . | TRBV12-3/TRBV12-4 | CASSRDRRNTEAFF | TGTGCCAGCAGCCGCGACAGGAGGAACACTGAAGCTTTCTTT
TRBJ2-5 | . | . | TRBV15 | CATSRGRDQETQYF | TGTGCCACCAGCAGAGGACGGGACCAAGAGACCCAGTACTTC
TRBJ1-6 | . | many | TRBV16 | CASSQTADSPLHF | TGTGCCAGCAGCCAAACCGCCGATTCACCCCTCCACTTT
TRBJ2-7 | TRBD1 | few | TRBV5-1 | CASSNRTGGLGYEQYF | TGCGCCAGCAGCAACAGGACAGGGGGCTTGGGGTACGAGCAGTACTTC
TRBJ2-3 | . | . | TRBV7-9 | CASSHPAGGPRDTQYF | TGTGCCAGCAGCCACCCTGCGGGCGGACCGCGAGATACGCAGTATTTT
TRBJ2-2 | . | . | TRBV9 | CASSVDFNGELFF | TGTGCCAGCAGCGTAGATTTTAACGGGGAGCTGTTTTTT
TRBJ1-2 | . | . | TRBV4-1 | CASSQDEGRNYGYTF | TGCGCCAGCAGCCAAGATGAAGGGAGGAACTATGGCTACACCTTC
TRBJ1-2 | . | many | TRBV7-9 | CASSPQEYGGYTF | TGTGCCAGCAGCCCCCAGGAGTATGGTGGCTACACCTTC
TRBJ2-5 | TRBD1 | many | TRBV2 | CASGGFGVGQQETQYF | TGTGCCAGCGGGGGTTTCGGGGTGGGACAGCAAGAGACCCAGTACTTC
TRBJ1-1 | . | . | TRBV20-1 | CSARDSGRTVNTEAFF | TGCAGTGCTAGAGATTCAGGCAGGACAGTGAACACTGAAGCTTTCTTT
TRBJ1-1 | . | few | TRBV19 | CASRRLGENTEAFF | TGTGCCAGTAGGCGCCTCGGGGAAAACACTGAAGCTTTCTTT
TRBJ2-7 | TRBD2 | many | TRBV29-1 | CSVDYLAETSYEQYF | TGCAGCGTTGACTACCTAGCGGAGACGTCCTACGAGCAGTACTTC
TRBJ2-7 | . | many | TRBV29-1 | CSVESPGNTYEQYF | TGCAGCGTTGAGTCGCCAGGGAACACCTACGAGCAGTACTTC
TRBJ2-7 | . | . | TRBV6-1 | CASSERWLEQYF | TGTGCCAGCAGTGAACGATGGCTCGAGCAGTACTTC
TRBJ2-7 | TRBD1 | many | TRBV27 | CASSFQDREVHYEQYF | TGTGCCAGCAGTTTCCAGGACAGGGAGGTACACTACGAGCAGTACTTC
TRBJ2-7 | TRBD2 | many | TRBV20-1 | CSAPPSGVYEQYF | TGCAGTGCTCCGCCCAGCGGGGTATACGAGCAGTACTTC
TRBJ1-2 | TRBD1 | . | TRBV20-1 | CSARHTGGAYGYTF | TGCAGTGCTAGGCATACAGGGGGAGCTTATGGCTACACCTTC
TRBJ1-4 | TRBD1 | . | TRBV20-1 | CSASSSRDRGQKLFF | TGCAGTGCCAGCAGTTCACGGGACAGGGGGCAAAAACTGTTTTTT
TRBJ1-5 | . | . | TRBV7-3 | CASRPGWDNQPQHF | TGTGCCAGCAGACCAGGGTGGGACAATCAGCCCCAGCATTTT
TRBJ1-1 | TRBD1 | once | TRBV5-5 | CASSPKTGTNTEAFF | TGTGCCAGCAGCCCCAAGACAGGGACGAACACTGAAGCTTTCTTT
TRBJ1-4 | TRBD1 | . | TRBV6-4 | CASIRRDSTNEKLFF | TGTGCCAGCATAAGGAGGGACAGCACTAATGAAAAACTGTTTTTT
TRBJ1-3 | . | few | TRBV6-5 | CASSSGRGSGNTIYF | TGTGCCAGCAGTTCTGGACGGGGCTCTGGAAACACCATATATTTT
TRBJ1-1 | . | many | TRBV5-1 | CASSLSGSNTEAFF | TGCGCCAGCAGCTTATCCGGGTCGAACACTGAAGCTTTCTTT
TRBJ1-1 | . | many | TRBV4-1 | CASSQSRRGVRAFF | TGCGCCAGCAGCCAATCCCGCAGGGGCGTACGGGCTTTCTTT
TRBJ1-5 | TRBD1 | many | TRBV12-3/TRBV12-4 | CASSSTGGLGQPQHF | TGTGCCAGCAGCTCGACAGGGGGCTTAGGGCAGCCCCAGCATTTT
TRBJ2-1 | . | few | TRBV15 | CATSRDPPGAALNEQFF | TGTGCCACCAGCAGAGATCCGCCGGGGGCCGCGCTCAATGAGCAGTTCTTC
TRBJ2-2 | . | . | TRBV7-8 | CASSQVAGTTNTGELFF | TGTGCCAGCAGCCAAGTGGCCGGGACAACGAACACCGGGGAGCTGTTTTTT
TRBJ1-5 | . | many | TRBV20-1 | CSAGGYSNQPQHF | TGCAGTGCTGGGGGGTATAGCAATCAGCCCCAGCATTTT
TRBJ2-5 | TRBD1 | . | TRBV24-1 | CATSETGGQDETQYF | TGTGCCACCAGTGAGACCGGAGGACAGGACGAGACCCAGTACTTC
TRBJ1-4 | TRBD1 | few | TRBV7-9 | CASSPGQGLPNEKLFF | TGTGCCAGCAGCCCCGGACAGGGGCTACCTAATGAAAAACTGTTTTTT
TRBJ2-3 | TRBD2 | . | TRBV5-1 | CASSPRTSGGAGNTQYF | TGCGCCAGCAGCCCGAGGACTAGCGGGGGGGCGGGGAATACGCAGTATTTT
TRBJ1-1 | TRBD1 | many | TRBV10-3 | CAISESGQGRGTEAFF | TGTGCCATCAGTGAGTCAGGACAGGGGAGAGGCACTGAAGCTTTCTTT
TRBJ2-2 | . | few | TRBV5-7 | CASSRPPGAGAGELFF | TGTGCCAGCAGCCGCCCCCCGGGGGCAGGAGCCGGGGAGCTGTTTTTT
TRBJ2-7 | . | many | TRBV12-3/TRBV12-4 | CASRRDRDASTYEQYF | TGTGCCAGCAGGCGCGACCGGGACGCTTCGACCTACGAGCAGTACTTC